This T cell receptor beta chain appears in the sequencing data of a study of somatic mutations in cytotoxic T cells in rheumatoid arthritis. V lost 3 bases and J lost 3, with 12 bases in between. Germline CDR1 and CDR2: SGDLS and YYNGEE. The CDR3 runs 14 residues. Libraries were prepared by immunoSEQ multiplex PCR; TCRdb keeps only in-frame clonotypes and omits some of them. The sample shows thousands of clones, 70% of them seen only once. The chain is built from TRBV9 and TRBJ1-2, with unresolved D. The TCR was taken from a man in his forties in good health. The sample taken for sequencing was CD8+ T cells sorted from blood. The CDR3 spells CASSAWGSDYGYTF. The CDR3 DNA reads as TGTGCCAGCAGCGCCTGGGGATCCGACTATGGCTACACCTTC.